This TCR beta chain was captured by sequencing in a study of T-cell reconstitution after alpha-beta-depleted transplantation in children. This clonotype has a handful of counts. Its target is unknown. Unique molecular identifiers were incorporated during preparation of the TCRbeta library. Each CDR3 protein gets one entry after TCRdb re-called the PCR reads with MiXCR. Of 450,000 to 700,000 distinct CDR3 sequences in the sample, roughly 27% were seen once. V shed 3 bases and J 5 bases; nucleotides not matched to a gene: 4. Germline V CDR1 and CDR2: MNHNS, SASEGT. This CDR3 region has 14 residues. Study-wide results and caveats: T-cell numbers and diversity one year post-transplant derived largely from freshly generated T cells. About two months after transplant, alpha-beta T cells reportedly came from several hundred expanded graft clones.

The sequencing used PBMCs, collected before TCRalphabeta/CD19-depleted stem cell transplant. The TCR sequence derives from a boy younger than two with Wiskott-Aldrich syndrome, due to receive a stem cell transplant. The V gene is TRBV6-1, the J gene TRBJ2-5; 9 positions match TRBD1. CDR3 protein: CASSDTGGGETQYF. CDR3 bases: TGTGCCAGCAGTGACACAGGGGGCGGGGAGACCCAGTACTTC.